This TCR beta chain was sequenced for a study of T cell changes during pregnancy in multiple sclerosis. This CDR3 has 15 amino acids. Trimming removed 0 bases at V and 3 bases at J, with 11 bases between. The germline V gene has CDR1 SNHLY and CDR2 FYNNEI. Using immunoSEQ multiplex PCR, the repertoire was profiled, and TCRdb retains in-frame clones only, with some absent. The sample carries about 100,000 clones, around 90% recorded once. The chain recombines TRBV2 with TRBJ1-1; D is uncertain. The sequenced sample was peripheral blood, obtained in the second trimester of pregnancy. This TCR came from a female donor with multiple sclerosis, enrolled in a pregnancy study. The CDR3 DNA is TGTGCCAGCAGTGAAGCATCAGGTGGATACACTGAAGCTTTCTTT. Translating it yields CASSEASGGYTEAFF.